The 23 T cell receptor beta chains listed next were all sequenced from one sample in a study of T cells in Graves' hyperthyroidism and ophthalmopathy. Amplified TCR beta CDR3 regions derived from RNA transcripts. The HTBI primer set drove a first-round RT-PCR of the TCR CDR3. TCRdb fed the multiplex PCR reads into MiXCR, producing one record per CDR3 protein. Of 250,000 to 300,000 distinct CDR3 sequences in the sample, roughly 15% are singletons; the top ten hold more than 10%. The source material was blood. The receptors shown here come from a woman aged 40 to 50 with Graves' hyperthyroidism that later progressed to Graves' ophthalmopathy.

This clonotype was observed a few times. Mismatch with germline at one junction end may stem from a read error. The chain combines TRBV27 with TRBJ1-4, with TRBD1 as a possible D gene (6 bases). The germline V gene has CDR1 MNHEY and CDR2 SMNVEV (reference sequence). This CDR3 is 14 amino acids long. DNA for the CDR3: TGTGCCAGCAATTTATCGGCCAGGGGAGAAAAACTGTTTTTT. This encodes CASNLSARGEKLFF.

This clonotype was counted ten times or more. The chain couples TRBV5-1 to TRBJ2-3; no clear D. CDR1 is SGHRS, CDR2 YFSETQ, per germline. V lost 2 bases to trimming and J lost 0 bases, with 10 bases between them. The CDR3 totals 15 residues. CDR3 sequence reads: CASSLDGTSTDTQYF. The CDR3 region has the DNA TGCGCCAGCAGCTTAGACGGTACTAGCACAGATACGCAGTATTTT.

The chain is built from TRBV6-1 and TRBJ2-1; 7 positions match TRBD1. The trim removed 8 bases at V and 4 bases at J, leaving 5 bases unmatched. The CDR3 has 13 residues. Germline CDR1 MNHNS, CDR2 SASEGT. The CDR3 protein is CASAGTAYNEQFF. CDR3 sequence (DNA): TGTGCCAGCGCCGGGACAGCGTACAATGAGCAGTTCTTC.

This clonotype appeared a single time. One end of the junction varies from germline; a read error may be responsible. The genes are TRBV5-1 and TRBJ2-1; TRBD2 agrees at 8 bases. The CDR3 is 18 residues long. Germline lookup yields CDR1 SGHRS and CDR2 YFSETQ. The CDR3 sequence is CASSLWMAGGIDYNDQCF. CDR3 coding DNA: TGCGCCAGCAGCTTGTGGATGGCGGGAGGCATCGACTACAATGATCAGTGCTTC.

This clonotype was seen at least ten times. The chain carries TRBV20-1 and TRBJ1-1, with D possibly TRBD1 on 5 matching bases. There are 13 residues in the CDR3. Germline V gives CDR1 DFQATT, CDR2 SNEGSKA (reference sequence). V was cut by 6 bases and J by 3 bases, with 14 bases left in between. As DNA, the CDR3 is TGCAGTGCGACTCCGGGACCTTACACTGAAGCTTTCTTT. This encodes CSATPGPYTEAFF.

In this sample, this clonotype turned up many times. The J gene is TRBJ2-3, the V gene TRBV28, with 7 bases matching TRBD2. The CDR3 extends over 23 amino acids. The trim removed 2 bases at V and 0 bases at J, leaving 26 bases unmatched. Per the germline V gene, CDR1 is MDHEN and CDR2 is SYDVKM. CDR3 DNA sequence: TGTGCCAGCAGTTTACCGATCACCTACCTATTTATTCAGACTAGCCCTAGCACAGATACGCAGTATTTT. It codes for CASSLPITYLFIQTSPSTDTQYF.

At least ten counts were recorded for this clonotype. The V and J genes are TRBV2 and TRBJ2-2; D call uncertain. Trimming took 2 bases from V and 13 from J, leaving 11 bases between them. There are 12 residues in the CDR3. CDR1 is SNHLY and CDR2 is FYNNEI in the germline V gene. CDR3 in DNA: TGTGCCAGCAGTGAAATCGGTCTTGGGCTGTTTTTT. Its translation: CASSEIGLGLFF.

The CDR3, as DNA: TGTGCCAGCAGCCAAGAGCGAGGTAGCAAGTCCTACAATGAGCAGTTCTTC. As protein: CASSQERGSKSYNEQFF. The rearrangement joins TRBV3-1 to TRBJ2-1, with no clear D. V lost 0 bases and J 1 base, leaving 13 bases between the germline ends. The CDR3 consists of 17 residues. Looked up from germline, CDR1 is LGHDT and CDR2 is YNNKEL (reference sequence).

This clonotype was picked up many times. The chain joins TRBV20-1 to TRBJ2-2; no clear D. Germline V gene sequence: CDR1 DFQATT, CDR2 SNEGSKA (reference sequence). This CDR3 comprises 14 residues. Trimming left V 2 bases short and J 0 bases short, with 7 bases between. As DNA, the CDR3 is TGCAGTGCTAGACCACGGACGAACACCGGGGAGCTGTTTTTT. Translating it yields CSARPRTNTGELFF.

The rearrangement joins TRBV6-1 to TRBJ2-7, with 9 bases identical to TRBD1. The J segment lost 7 bases and the V segment lost 10 bases, leaving 11 bases of the junction unmatched. CDR3 length equals 13 residues. Germline values: CDR1 MNHNS, CDR2 SASEGT. The CDR3 DNA sequence: TGTGCCACCTTGGACAGGGGATCGGGGGAGCAGTACTTC. The encoded protein is CATLDRGSGEQYF.

This clonotype was picked up many times. The CDR3 DNA is TGTGCCAGCAGCCAAGGAGGTTCCTACAATGAGCAGTTCTTC. It translates to CASSQGGSYNEQFF. The gene calls are TRBV14 and TRBJ2-1; no reliable D call. CDR3 length: 14 residues. The germline gives CDR1 SGHDN, CDR2 FVKESK. The V and J ends lost 1 base and 1 base respectively, with 5 bases between them.

This chain connects TRBV20-1 to TRBJ2-3, with D hard to call. The V gene's germline CDR1 is DFQATT and CDR2 SNEGSKA (reference sequence). CDR3 length: 13 amino acids. V lost 4 bases and J lost 0, with 8 bases in between. Here the CDR3 DNA reads TGCAGTGCTACGACGGTTAGCACAGATACGCAGTATTTT. Translated, it gives CSATTVSTDTQYF.

This clonotype was counted many times. The gene calls are TRBV11-2 and TRBJ2-5; 7 nucleotides align to TRBD2. J was trimmed by 5 bases and V by 1 base; bases with no gene match: 16. Germline CDR1 and CDR2: SGHAT and FQNNGV. The CDR3 runs to 18 residues. CDR3 nucleotides: TGTGCCAGCAGCTTAGGGGACTATCGCGGCGGGCTCGTGGAGACCCAGTACTTC. Amino acids: CASSLGDYRGGLVETQYF.

Turning to this clonotype: At one end, the junction sequence differs from germline, possibly due to a read error. This chain uses TRBV20-1 with TRBJ2-1; the D gene is possibly TRBD2 (5 bases). This CDR3 comprises 17 residues. Per germline, CDR1 DFQATT and CDR2 SNEGSKA (reference sequence). CDR3 region: CSARDFGESSFYNEHFF. The CDR3, as DNA: TGCAGTGCTAGAGATTTCGGGGAAAGCAGCTTCTACAATGAGCATTTCTTC.

This clonotype has ten or more counts. The V call is TRBV27, the J call TRBJ1-6; perhaps TRBD1 as D (6 bases). Trimming left V 6 bases short and J 4 bases short, with 22 bases between. CDR3 length equals 18 residues. The V gene's germline CDR1 is MNHEY and CDR2 SMNVEV (reference sequence). The CDR3 is CASRSRGGRNPYNSPLHF. The CDR3 region has the DNA TGTGCCAGCAGGTCTAGAGGGGGACGGAACCCGTATAATTCACCCCTCCACTTT.

The table lists this clonotype with a few counts. The chain carries TRBV20-1 and TRBJ2-7; 7 positions agree with TRBD2. The V and J ends lost 5 bases and 1 base, in that order; junction bases with no gene match: 11. The CDR3 is 15 amino acids. Germline loops: CDR1 DFQATT, CDR2 SNEGSKA (reference sequence). The CDR3 region has the DNA TGCAGTGCTGGCCGAGCGGGAATTGGGTCCTACGAGCAGTACTTC. Translating it yields CSAGRAGIGSYEQYF.

This clonotype has ten or more counts. The rearrangement joins TRBV2 to TRBJ2-7, with no clear D. The CDR3 is made up of 12 amino acids. V lost 6 bases, J lost 4 bases, and 10 bases lay in between. Germline lookup yields CDR1 SNHLY and CDR2 FYNNEI. The CDR3 nucleotides read TGTGCCAGCAGCGGCATGTGGTACGAGCAGTACTTC. It translates to CASSGMWYEQYF. Full variable domain (remainder filled in from reference TRBV2 and TRBJ2-7): EPEVTQTPSHQVTQMGQEVILRCVPISNHLYFYWYRQILGQKVEFLVSFYNNEISEKSEIFDDQFSVERPDGSNFTLKIRSTKLEDSAMYFCASSGMWYEQYFGPGTRLTVT.

A few counts support this clonotype. V usage is TRBV3-1 and J usage is TRBJ2-1; the match to TRBD1 covers 9 bases. CDR1 is LGHDT, CDR2 YNNKEL, per germline (reference sequence). Losses at the gene ends were 4 bases for V and 4 bases for J; bases not matched to a gene: 11. This CDR3 is 17 amino acids long. CDR3 coding DNA: TGTGCCAGCAGCCTTAGCGCCGGGACAGGGTTTTACAATGAGCAGTTCTTC. Protein sequence: CASSLSAGTGFYNEQFF.

In this sample, this clonotype turned up many times. V and J are TRBV11-2 and TRBJ2-7; D gene uncertain. With 2 bases removed from V and 2 bases from J, the gap between germline ends came to 7 bases. The germline gives CDR1 SGHAT, CDR2 FQNNGV. The CDR3 extends over 13 amino acids. The CDR3 region has the DNA TGTGCCAGCAGCTTAATATTTGCCTACGAGCAGTACTTC. Translation gives CASSLIFAYEQYF.

This clonotype was counted many times. V is TRBV28 and J is TRBJ1-6, with D unclear. Per the germline V gene, CDR1 is MDHEN and CDR2 is SYDVKM. The V end lost 2 bases, the J end lost 6 bases, and 5 bases lay between the germline ends. The CDR3 has 13 residues. The CDR3 reads CASSLGVNSPLHF. CDR3 DNA sequence: TGTGCCAGCAGTTTAGGGGTTAATTCACCCCTCCACTTT.

CDR3 sequence (DNA): TGTGCCAGCAGTCCTAGAGTCAGGGCAGGGTATAGACAGGCCCAGCATTTT. Encoded protein: CASSPRVRAGYRQAQHF. This rearrangement joins TRBV6-2 or TRBV6-3 to TRBJ1-5; D might be TRBD1 (6 bases). V lost 5 bases, J lost 11 bases, and 28 bases lay in between. This CDR3 is built from 17 residues. Germline CDR1 is MNHEY and CDR2 is SVGEGT.

Many counts were recorded for this clonotype. The chain employs TRBV15 and TRBJ1-6, with no clear D. V was pared by 0 bases and J by 11 bases, with 8 bases between. This CDR3 region has 13 residues. Looked up from germline, CDR1 is LNHNV and CDR2 is YYDKDF (reference sequence). CDR3 loop: CATSRDWKTPLHF. CDR3 nucleotide sequence: TGTGCCACCAGCAGAGATTGGAAGACACCCCTCCACTTT.

For this clonotype: The CDR3 does not end in the conserved phenylalanine or tryptophan, so this is likely a read error. The DNA is left out, because the CDR3 cannot be placed on it with certainty; the CDR3 is given as TCRdb lists it. The CDR3 sequence: CASSGRVGQGASQETLYL. The chain has TRBV2 and TRBJ2-5; TRBD1, the table's D call, lacks a check against the DNA. Ends included, the CDR3 has 18 residues. CDR1 and CDR2 (germline): SNHLY, FYNNEI.